A single sample is the source of the 13 T cell receptor beta chains below, sequenced in a study of T-cell reconstitution after alpha-beta-depleted transplantation in children. The authors prepared the TCRbeta library with unique molecular identifiers. TCRdb analysed the PCR reads with MiXCR anew, one entry per CDR3 protein. Of approximately 270,000 distinct CDR3 sequences in the sample, roughly 9.5% were seen once. The source material was PBMCs from the stem cell graft donor, sampled from the stem cell graft. The receptors stem from a human donor who donated a stem cell graft to a child with SCID.

This chain joins TRBV6-1 and TRBJ2-7, with 7 positions matching TRBD1. Germline-derived CDR1 and CDR2 are MNHNS and SASEGT. This CDR3 has 14 amino acids. V lost 6 bases, J lost 2 bases, and 7 bases stayed unmatched. CDR3 in amino acids: CASSDGTATYEQYF. The CDR3 coding sequence is TGTGCCAGCAGCGACGGGACAGCTACCTACGAGCAGTACTTC.

The genes are TRBV2 and TRBJ2-7; D is tentatively TRBD1 or TRBD2 (5 bases each). The V end was cut by 5 bases, the J end by 6 bases, with 14 bases between. This CDR3 contains 13 residues. Germline V gene lookup returns CDR1 SNHLY and CDR2 FYNNEI. The CDR3 sequence: CASSPGPHGEQYF. CDR3 nucleotide sequence: TGTGCCAGCAGTCCGGGACCGCATGGCGAGCAGTACTTC.

The chain has TRBV20-1 and TRBJ2-1; D may be TRBD1 or TRBD2 (6 bases each). V lost 3 bases to trimming and J lost 7 bases, with 13 bases between them. The V gene's germline CDR1 is DFQATT and CDR2 SNEGSKA (reference sequence). The CDR3 totals 13 residues. The CDR3 DNA follows: TGCAGTGCTAGGGGGGGCAATAGGAATGAGCAGTTCTTC. This sequence encodes CSARGGNRNEQFF.

A few counts support this clonotype. This rearrangement joins TRBV3-1 to TRBJ1-6, with a tentative D call TRBD1 (6 bases). The CDR3 extends over 17 amino acids. Germline V gene lookup returns CDR1 LGHDT and CDR2 YNNKEL (reference sequence). Trimming removed 0 bases from V and 3 bases from J, with 12 bases in between. The CDR3 region is CASSQELTGNYNSPLHF. In nucleotides, the CDR3 is TGTGCCAGCAGCCAAGAGTTAACAGGGAACTATAATTCACCCCTCCACTTT.

In this sample, this clonotype turned up many times. This chain uses TRBV5-1 with TRBJ2-1; the D gene is possibly TRBD2 (6 bases). This CDR3 comprises 14 residues. Looked up from germline, CDR1 is SGHRS and CDR2 is YFSETQ. Trimming pared 4 bases from V and 8 bases from J, leaving 16 bases between. This chain's CDR3 is CASSLGTSLDEQFF. CDR3 bases: TGCGCCAGCAGCCTCGGGACTTCTCTCGATGAGCAGTTCTTC.

The chain has TRBV7-9 and TRBJ2-7; D might be TRBD2 (5 bases). Trimming took 4 bases from V and 3 from J, leaving 10 bases between them. Looked up from germline, CDR1 is SEHNR and CDR2 is FQNEAQ (reference sequence). The CDR3 has 13 residues. The CDR3 region is CASSSGGLYEQYF. The CDR3 nucleotides read TGTGCCAGCAGCTCCGGAGGCCTCTACGAGCAGTACTTC.

Concerning this clonotype itself: At one of its ends the junction is not consistent with the germline gene, which may arise from a read error. This sequence joins TRBV10-3 and TRBJ2-3; TRBD1 or TRBD2 may be the D gene (6 bases each). This CDR3 has 17 residues. Germline loops: CDR1 ENHRY, CDR2 SYGVKD. The CDR3 sequence is CTICLPGGGLGTDTQYF. The CDR3 DNA reads TGTACCATCTGTTTACCCGGGGGCGGTCTGGGCACAGATACGCAGTATTTT.

This clonotype appeared many times. The V call is TRBV3-1, the J call TRBJ2-5, with 7 bases lining up with TRBD1. V was pared by 3 bases and J by 4 bases, with 5 bases of the junction left unmatched. The CDR3 is made up of 14 amino acids. The germline CDR1 and CDR2 sequences are LGHDT and YNNKEL (reference sequence). Here the CDR3 reads CASSHTGVGETQYF. The CDR3 DNA reads as TGTGCCAGCAGCCATACAGGGGTAGGAGAGACCCAGTACTTC.

The chain recombines TRBV4-1 with TRBJ2-3; TRBD2 agrees at 8 bases. Trimming cost V 0 bases and J 2 bases; bases outside gene matches: 7. This CDR3 comprises 17 residues. Looked up from germline, CDR1 is MGHRA and CDR2 is YSYEKL. In DNA form, the CDR3 reads TGCGCCAGCAGCCAAGACCCTCAGCGGGGGTACACAGATACGCAGTATTTT. Its translation is CASSQDPQRGYTDTQYF.

The gene calls are TRBV18 and TRBJ2-1; perhaps TRBD2 as D (7 bases). Trimming removed 0 bases from V and 9 bases from J, with 15 bases in between. The CDR3 is 15 amino acids. Germline CDR1 is KGHSH and CDR2 is LQKENI. The CDR3 protein is CASSPPAGGPAEQFF. The DNA for the CDR3 is TGTGCCAGCTCACCACCGGCCGGGGGGCCGGCTGAGCAGTTCTTC. Combining the CDR3 with reference TRBV18 and TRBJ2-1 gives the whole variable domain NAGVMQNPRHLVRRRGQEARLRCSPMKGHSHVYWYRQLPEEGLKFMVYLQKENIIDESGMPKERFSAEFPKEGPSILRIQQVVRGDSAAYFCASSPPAGGPAEQFFGPGTRLTVL.

V is TRBV10-1 and J is TRBJ2-5; 8 nucleotides match TRBD2. This CDR3 contains 15 residues. V was pared by 6 bases and J by 5 bases, with 11 bases of the junction left unmatched. Germline CDR1 and CDR2: WNHNN and SYGVQD (reference sequence). CDR3 nucleotides: TGCGCCAGCAGAACACCGGGACTAGGGATTGAGACCCAGTACTTC. It translates to CASRTPGLGIETQYF.

This clonotype was recorded a few times. This chain connects TRBV5-5 to TRBJ1-5, with no clear D. The CDR3 is 15 residues long. CDR1 SGHKS and CDR2 YYEKEE come from the germline V gene (reference sequence). V dropped 7 bases and J dropped 0 bases, with 14 bases sitting between them. Here the CDR3 DNA reads TGTGCCAGCCATAATGGACCATATAGCAATCAGCCCCAGCATTTT. This codes for CASHNGPYSNQPQHF.

This clonotype was found a few times. The rearrangement uses TRBV10-3 and TRBJ1-4, with D tentatively TRBD1 (6 bases). CDR1 and CDR2 from the germline V gene are ENHRY and SYGVKD. Trimming stripped 3 bases from V and 6 bases from J, with 14 bases between. The CDR3 consists of 15 residues. The CDR3 region has the DNA TGTGCCATCAGTGATTCAGGGGTAGTGGATGAAAAACTGTTTTTT. It is translated as CAISDSGVVDEKLFF.